Each of the 18 T cell receptor beta chains below was sequenced from the same sample in a study of blood T cell repertoires in COVID-19. The assay was immunoSEQ multiplex PCR, and TCRdb's table has in-frame clones only and misses some. Of roughly 49,000 clones in the sample, 84% were seen once. The sequenced material came from peripheral blood. The receptors here all came from a man between 45 and 60 years old with acute or convalescent COVID-19.

The table lists this clone with a few counts. The chain employs TRBV6-2 or TRBV6-3 and TRBJ1-5; a possible D gene is TRBD1 (6 bases). Germline CDR1 is MNHEY and CDR2 is SVGEGT. This CDR3 is 12 amino acids long. With 6 bases removed from V and 6 bases from J, the gap between germline ends came to 9 bases. The CDR3 spells CASSRGGQPQHF. The CDR3 nucleotides read TGTGCCAGCAGCAGGGGAGGTCAGCCCCAGCATTTT.

This clone was seen only once. The genes are TRBV7-9 and TRBJ1-5; no reliable D call. Trimming took 0 bases from V and 2 from J, leaving 11 bases between them. This CDR3 region has 16 residues. From germline, CDR1 is SEHNR and CDR2 FQNEAQ (reference sequence). In DNA, the CDR3 is TGTGCCAGCAGCTTAGCAGGAGGGCAAGGCAATCAGCCCCAGCATTTT. This sequence encodes CASSLAGGQGNQPQHF.

V is TRBV7-9 and J is TRBJ1-5; D is undetermined. Trimming removed 5 bases from V and 0 bases from J, with 11 bases in between. The CDR3 extends over 15 amino acids. Per the germline V gene, CDR1 is SEHNR and CDR2 is FQNEAQ (reference sequence). The DNA of the CDR3 is TGTGCCAGCAGCCAGACACCGTATAGCAATCAGCCCCAGCATTTT. Translated: CASSQTPYSNQPQHF.

The genes are TRBV3-1 (or the pseudogene TRBV3-2) and TRBJ1-3; weak D call: TRBD1 (5 bases). CDR3 length: 17 residues. Trimming removed 3 bases at V and 0 bases at J, with 15 bases between. Germline assignment: CDR1 LGHDT and CDR2 YNNKEL (reference sequence). The CDR3 coding sequence is TGTGCCAGCAGCCAGGAAACCGACAGAAACTCTGGAAACACCATATATTTT. Encoded protein: CASSQETDRNSGNTIYF.

This chain uses TRBV7-8 with TRBJ1-1; D unresolved. The CDR3 is 17 amino acids. Germline loops: CDR1 SGHVS, CDR2 FQNEAQ. V lost 5 bases and J 1 base, leaving 20 bases between the germline ends. The chain's CDR3 is CASSQPRVPGGNTEAFF. DNA of the CDR3: TGTGCCAGCAGCCAACCCCGGGTCCCGGGTGGGAACACTGAAGCTTTCTTT.

The J gene is TRBJ1-4, the V gene TRBV7-9, with 7 bases identical to TRBD1. V was clipped by 2 bases and J by 0 bases; unmatched bases: 6. CDR1 SEHNR and CDR2 FQNEAQ come from the germline V gene (reference sequence). The CDR3 consists of 17 residues. The CDR3 bases are TGTGCCAGCAGCTTATGGCCAGGGGGAGCAACTAATGAAAAACTGTTTTTT. Translating gives CASSLWPGGATNEKLFF.

This clone was counted a few times. CDR3 protein: CASSLFWSGARHGELFF. CDR3 nucleotide sequence: TGTGCCAGCAGTTTATTCTGGTCAGGGGCCCGCCATGGGGAGCTGTTTTTT. The chain joins TRBV28 to TRBJ2-2, with D perhaps matching TRBD1 (6 bases). This CDR3 is built from 17 residues. V lost 1 base and J lost 8, with 20 bases in between. The germline CDR1 and CDR2 sequences are MDHEN and SYDVKM.

CDR3 nucleotides: TGTGCCAGTAGTATAACCGGGGGAACCGGGGAGCTGTTTTTT. Amino acid sequence: CASSITGGTGELFF. The genes are TRBV19 and TRBJ2-2; tentative D call: TRBD2 (6 bases). Germline loops: CDR1 LNHDA, CDR2 SQIVND (reference sequence). The CDR3 loop spans 14 amino acids. V was shortened by 2 bases and J by 5 bases, with 9 bases between the two germline ends.

This rearrangement joins TRBV2 to TRBJ1-5, with 8 bases lining up with TRBD1. Germline V gene sequence: CDR1 SNHLY, CDR2 FYNNEI. The V segment lost 3 bases and the J segment 4 bases; nucleotides outside the gene matches: 14. The CDR3 spans 18 residues. The CDR3 coding sequence is TGTGCCAGCAGTGATCGGGGCCAGGGGGCTATTTGGAATCAGCCCCAGCATTTT. This codes for CASSDRGQGAIWNQPQHF.

The rearrangement links TRBV9 to TRBJ2-7, with D possibly TRBD2 on 6 matching bases. Trimming removed 0 bases from V and 4 bases from J, with 11 bases in between. The CDR3 is made up of 14 amino acids. The germline V gene encodes CDR1 SGDLS and CDR2 YYNGEE. The CDR3 is CASSVEAGTYEQYF. The DNA of the CDR3 is TGTGCCAGCAGCGTAGAGGCGGGGACTTACGAGCAGTACTTC.

V is TRBV6-5 and J is TRBJ2-5; D unresolved. Germline-derived CDR1 and CDR2 are MNHEY and SVGAGI. The CDR3 contains 13 residues. Trimming shortened V by 6 bases and J by 3 bases, and 11 bases separated the two germline ends. In DNA form, the CDR3 reads TGTGCCAGCAGCCTCCCCAGTAAAGAGACCCAGTACTTC. This gives the protein CASSLPSKETQYF.

This CDR3 is CASRRLAGGPMDTQYF. The CDR3 DNA follows: TGTGCCAGCAGACGTCTAGCGGGGGGTCCTATGGATACGCAGTATTTT. V is TRBV11-2 and J is TRBJ2-3; 11 bases map to TRBD2. With V trimmed by 6 bases and J by 6 bases, 11 bases remained unmatched. The CDR3 loop spans 16 amino acids. CDR1 is SGHAT and CDR2 is FQNNGV in the germline V gene. The whole variable domain, remainder taken from reference TRBV11-2 and TRBJ2-3, is EAGVAQSPRYKIIEKRQSVAFWCNPISGHATLYWYQQILGQGPKLLIQFQNNGVVDDSQLPKDRFSAERLKGVDSTLKIQPAKLEDSAVYLCASRRLAGGPMDTQYFGPGTRLTVL.

The V gene is TRBV7-2, the J gene TRBJ1-5, with D hard to call. CDR3 size: 14 residues. Trimming removed 5 bases from V and 2 bases from J, with 10 bases in between. CDR1 is SGHTA and CDR2 is FQGNSA in the germline V gene. In DNA, the CDR3 is TGTGCCAGCAGCGTCAAAGCGGGCAATCAGCCCCAGCATTTT. It encodes CASSVKAGNQPQHF.

The J gene is TRBJ1-2, the V gene TRBV9, with D possibly matching TRBD1 (5 bases). V was shortened by 3 bases and J by 7 bases, with 13 bases between the two germline ends. Per germline, CDR1 SGDLS and CDR2 YYNGEE. This CDR3 has 13 amino acids. CDR3 residues: CASSGTGLTGYTF. The CDR3 coding sequence is TGTGCCAGCAGCGGTACGGGACTAACTGGCTACACCTTC.

This clone has more than one count but fewer than ten. This sequence joins TRBV10-1 and TRBJ2-2; D ambiguous. This CDR3 comprises 13 residues. With 3 bases removed from V and 4 bases from J, the gap between germline ends came to 6 bases. Germline V lookup: CDR1 WNHNN, CDR2 SYGVQD (reference sequence). The CDR3 sequence is CASSESGTGELFF. The DNA of the CDR3 is TGCGCCAGCAGTGAATCGGGCACCGGGGAGCTGTTTTTT.

J is TRBJ1-2 and V is TRBV19, with 10 bases that match TRBD1. This CDR3 has 15 amino acids. J was trimmed by 0 bases and V by 8 bases; bases with no gene match: 6. Germline V lookup: CDR1 LNHDA, CDR2 SQIVND (reference sequence). CDR3 sequence: CASSRDRGANYGYTF. The CDR3 DNA sequence: TGTGCCAGTTCCCGGGACAGGGGCGCTAACTATGGCTACACCTTC.

This chain connects TRBV2 to TRBJ2-7; TRBD1 agrees at 8 bases. The CDR3 sequence is 15 residues long. Germline V gene data show CDR1 as SNHLY and CDR2 as FYNNEI. V trimming: 3 bases; J trimming: 4 bases; junction bases outside the gene matches: 8. CDR3 coding DNA: TGTGCCAGCAGTGAGGAGGACAGGGCCTTATACGAGCAGTACTTC. Encoded protein: CASSEEDRALYEQYF.

Only a few counts were recorded for this clone. J is TRBJ2-3 and V is TRBV18; 8 bases are shared with TRBD1. The ends lost 3 bases at V and 3 bases at J; junction bases unmatched: 14. Germline CDR1 KGHSH, CDR2 LQKENI. The CDR3 extends over 18 amino acids. The CDR3 reads CASSPGDRTIRRTDTQYF. CDR3 sequence (DNA): TGTGCCAGCTCACCGGGGGACAGGACGATAAGAAGGACAGATACGCAGTATTTT.